This T cell receptor (beta chain) was recovered during a study of T-cell memory formation after mild COVID-19. About the study: Clusters of TCRs were largely donor specific.

Germline V lookup: CDR1 MNHEY, CDR2 SVGEGT. V was cut by 0 bases and J by 3 bases, with 17 bases left in between. The CDR3 covers 17 residues. Overall study results and limits: Some responding clones appeared in pre-infection memory, suggesting cross-reactive memory joined. CD4+ contracting clones were found mainly in CM and EM, and CD8+ ones in EMRA.

There are many counts of this clonotype. Its antigen is undetermined. TCRdb re-called the 5' RACE reads through MiXCR, storing one row per CDR3 protein. The sample yields approximately 290,000 distinct CDR3 sequences, roughly a fifth seen once. What was sequenced was PBMCs or a T cell subset sorted from them (not recorded which). The V and J genes are TRBV6-2 or TRBV6-3 and TRBJ1-2; weak D call: TRBD1 (6 bases). The receptor was derived from a man younger than 35 who had mild COVID-19 (a few samples of this study predate the infection). Cell type and time point are not known. The CDR3 DNA reads as TGTGCCAGCAGTTACTCGTTTCGTAAAAACAGGGACTATGGCTACACCTTC. Its protein is CASSYSFRKNRDYGYTF.